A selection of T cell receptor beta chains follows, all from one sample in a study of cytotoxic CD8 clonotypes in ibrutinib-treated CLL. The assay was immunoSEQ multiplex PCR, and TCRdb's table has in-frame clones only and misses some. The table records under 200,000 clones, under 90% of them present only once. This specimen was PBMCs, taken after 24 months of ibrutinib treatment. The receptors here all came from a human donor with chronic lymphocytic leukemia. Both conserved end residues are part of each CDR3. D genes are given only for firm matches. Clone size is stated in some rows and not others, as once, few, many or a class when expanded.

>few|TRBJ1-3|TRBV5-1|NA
CASSFHSDDSGNTIYF
TGCGCCAGCAGCTTCCATTCAGACGACTCTGGAAACACCATATATTTT
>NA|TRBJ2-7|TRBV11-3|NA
CASSNGPRHEQYF
TGTGCCAGCAGCAACGGACCTAGACACGAGCAGTACTTC
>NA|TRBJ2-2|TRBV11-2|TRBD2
CASSILASNTGELFF
TGTGCCAGCAGCATACTAGCGTCGAACACCGGGGAGCTGTTTTTT
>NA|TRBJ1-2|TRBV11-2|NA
CASSKGHHYGYTF
TGTGCCAGCAGCAAGGGACACCATTATGGCTACACCTTC
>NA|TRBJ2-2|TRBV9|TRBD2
CASSAGLAGDHGELFF
TGTGCCAGCAGCGCCGGACTAGCGGGAGATCACGGGGAGCTGTTTTTT
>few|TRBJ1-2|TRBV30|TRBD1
CAGLDRGQRYGYTF
TGTGCCGGATTAGACAGGGGGCAGCGGTATGGCTACACCTTC
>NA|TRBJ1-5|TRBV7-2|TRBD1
CASSLDRGDQPQHF
TGTGCCAGCAGCTTAGACAGGGGTGATCAGCCCCAGCATTTT
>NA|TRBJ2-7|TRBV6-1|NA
CASSDYSGSSYEQYF
TGTGCCAGCAGTGACTATAGCGGTAGCTCCTACGAGCAGTACTTC
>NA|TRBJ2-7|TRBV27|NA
CASSFMVGQLTYEQYF
TGTGCCAGCAGTTTCATGGTGGGACAATTAACCTACGAGCAGTACTTC
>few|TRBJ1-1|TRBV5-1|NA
CASSFRQGQQRNTEAFF
TGCGCCAGCAGCTTTCGCCAGGGACAACAGAGGAACACTGAAGCTTTCTTT
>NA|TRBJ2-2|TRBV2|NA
CASSLSGGIRLFF
TGTGCCAGCAGCCTCAGTGGGGGTATAAGACTGTTTTTT
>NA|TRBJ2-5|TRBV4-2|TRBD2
CASSQWRGGRKTQYF
TGTGCCAGCAGCCAGTGGCGGGGGGGCAGGAAGACCCAGTACTTC
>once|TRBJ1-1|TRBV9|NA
CASSVRTENTEAFF
TGTGCCAGCAGCGTAAGGACCGAGAACACTGAAGCTTTCTTT
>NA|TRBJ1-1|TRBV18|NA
CASSPDGNSARLYMNTEAFF
TGTGCCAGCTCACCGGATGGGAATTCAGCTCGTTTATACATGAACACTGAAGCTTTCTTT
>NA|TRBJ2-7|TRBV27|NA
CASSLVAGWSEQYF
TGTGCCAGCAGTTTGGTGGCAGGGTGGTCCGAGCAGTACTTC
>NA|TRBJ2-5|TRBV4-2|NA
CASSQDRANQETQYF
TGTGCCAGCAGCCAAGATCGGGCTAACCAAGAGACCCAGTACTTC
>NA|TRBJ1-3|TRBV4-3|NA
CASSQDWVWDGSSGNTIYF
TGCGCCAGCAGCCAAGATTGGGTCTGGGACGGAAGCTCTGGAAACACCATATATTTT
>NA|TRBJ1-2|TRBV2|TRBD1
CASRVTGDNYGYTF
TGTGCCAGCAGAGTGACAGGGGATAACTATGGCTACACCTTC
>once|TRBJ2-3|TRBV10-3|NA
CASSQGSSTDTQYF
TGTGCCAGCTCCCAGGGATCTAGCACAGATACGCAGTATTTT
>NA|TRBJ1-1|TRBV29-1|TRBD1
CSEKGRQGVNTEAFF
TGCAGCGAAAAGGGAAGGCAGGGGGTGAACACTGAAGCTTTCTTT
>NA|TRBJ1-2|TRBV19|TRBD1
CASSSGTGYHYGYTF
TGTGCCAGTAGTTCCGGGACAGGATATCACTATGGCTACACCTTC
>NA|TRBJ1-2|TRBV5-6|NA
CASSLLRDYGYTF
TGTGCCAGCAGCTTGTTAAGGGACTATGGCTACACCTTC
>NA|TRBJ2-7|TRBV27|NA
CASSVRAASYEQYF
TGTGCCAGCTCTGTACGGGCAGCGTCCTACGAGCAGTACTTC